The text below deals with one T cell receptor beta chain. Its cognate antigen is unknown. The sample is drawn from a study of shared clonotypes between healthy human individuals. The study's findings and limits: The expectation was that sequencing depth would affect clonotype sharing among donors. Researchers sampled blood only, noting tissue repertoires likely differ.

It was on ten immunoSEQ deep assay plates that unsorted PBMC DNA was sequenced. TCRdb's copy holds only in-frame clones and misses some; the assay was immunoSEQ multiplex PCR. The sample consists of about 490,000 clones, 76% of them appearing once. CDR3 length: 14 amino acids. V lost 5 bases, J lost 5 bases, and 14 bases lay in between. Per the germline V gene, CDR1 is LNHNV and CDR2 is YYDKDF (reference sequence). The V call is TRBV15, the J call TRBJ2-3; D not certain. The receptor was isolated from a woman aged 40-49 years in good health. Some clones in this sample may be carry-over from other donors' samples. The specimen sequenced was PBMCs. The CDR3 nucleotides are TGTGCCACCAGCTCTGGGCCATGGGGAGATACGCAGTATTTT. Residues: CATSSGPWGDTQYF.